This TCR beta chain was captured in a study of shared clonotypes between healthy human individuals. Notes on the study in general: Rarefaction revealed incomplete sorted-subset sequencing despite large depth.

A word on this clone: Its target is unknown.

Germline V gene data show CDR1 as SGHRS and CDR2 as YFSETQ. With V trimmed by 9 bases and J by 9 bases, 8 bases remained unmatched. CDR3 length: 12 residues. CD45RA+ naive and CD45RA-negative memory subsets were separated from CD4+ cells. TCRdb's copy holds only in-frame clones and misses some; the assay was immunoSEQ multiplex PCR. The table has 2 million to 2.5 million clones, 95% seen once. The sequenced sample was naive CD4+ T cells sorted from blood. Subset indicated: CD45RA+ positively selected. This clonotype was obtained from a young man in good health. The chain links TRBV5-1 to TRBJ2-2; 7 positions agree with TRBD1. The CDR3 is CATGQDGRELFF. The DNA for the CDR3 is TGCGCCACCGGACAGGATGGGAGGGAGCTGTTTTTT.